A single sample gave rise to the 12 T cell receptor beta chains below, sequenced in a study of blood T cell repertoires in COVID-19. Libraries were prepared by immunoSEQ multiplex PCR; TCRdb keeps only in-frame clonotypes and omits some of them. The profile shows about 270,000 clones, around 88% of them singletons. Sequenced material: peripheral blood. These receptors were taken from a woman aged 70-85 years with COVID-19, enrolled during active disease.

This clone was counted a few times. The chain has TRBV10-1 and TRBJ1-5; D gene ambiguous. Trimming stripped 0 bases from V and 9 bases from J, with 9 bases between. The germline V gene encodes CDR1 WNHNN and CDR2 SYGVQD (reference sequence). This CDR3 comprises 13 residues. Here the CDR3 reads CASSESIGGPQHF. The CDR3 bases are TGCGCCAGCAGTGAGTCGATAGGAGGGCCCCAGCATTTT.

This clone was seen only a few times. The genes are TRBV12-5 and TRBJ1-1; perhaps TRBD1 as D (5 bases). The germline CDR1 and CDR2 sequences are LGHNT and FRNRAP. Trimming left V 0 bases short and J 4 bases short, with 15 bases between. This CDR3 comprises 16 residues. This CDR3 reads CASGLVLKGWGTEAFF. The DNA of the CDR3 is TGTGCTAGTGGTTTGGTACTAAAGGGGTGGGGCACTGAAGCTTTCTTT.

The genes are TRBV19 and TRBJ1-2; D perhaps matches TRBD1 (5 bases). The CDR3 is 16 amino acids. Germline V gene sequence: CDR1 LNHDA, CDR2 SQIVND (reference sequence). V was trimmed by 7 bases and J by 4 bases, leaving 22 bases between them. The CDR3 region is CASIPRGGWVGYGYTF. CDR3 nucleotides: TGTGCCAGTATCCCCCGGGGGGGGTGGGTAGGCTATGGCTACACCTTC.

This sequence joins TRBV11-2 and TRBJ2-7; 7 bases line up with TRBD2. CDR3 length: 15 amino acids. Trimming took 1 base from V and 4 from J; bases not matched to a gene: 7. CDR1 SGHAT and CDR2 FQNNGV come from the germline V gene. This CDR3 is CASSLGVGGGYEQYF. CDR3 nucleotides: TGTGCCAGCAGCTTAGGGGTGGGCGGGGGATACGAGCAGTACTTC. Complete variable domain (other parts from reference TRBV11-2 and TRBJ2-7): EAGVAQSPRYKIIEKRQSVAFWCNPISGHATLYWYQQILGQGPKLLIQFQNNGVVDDSQLPKDRFSAERLKGVDSTLKIQPAKLEDSAVYLCASSLGVGGGYEQYFGPGTRLTVT.

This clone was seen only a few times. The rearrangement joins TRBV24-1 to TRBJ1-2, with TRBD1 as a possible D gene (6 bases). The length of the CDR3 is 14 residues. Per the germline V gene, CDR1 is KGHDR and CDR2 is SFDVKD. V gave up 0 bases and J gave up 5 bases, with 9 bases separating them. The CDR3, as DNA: TGTGCCACCAGTGATTTGAAGGGGGTATATGGCTACACCTTC. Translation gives CATSDLKGVYGYTF.

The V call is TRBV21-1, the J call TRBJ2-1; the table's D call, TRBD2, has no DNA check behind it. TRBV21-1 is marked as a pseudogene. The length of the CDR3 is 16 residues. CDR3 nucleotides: TGTGCCAGCAGCAAAGGTCGTAGCGGGGCCAACAATGAGCAGTTCTTC. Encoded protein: CASSKGRSGANNEQFF.

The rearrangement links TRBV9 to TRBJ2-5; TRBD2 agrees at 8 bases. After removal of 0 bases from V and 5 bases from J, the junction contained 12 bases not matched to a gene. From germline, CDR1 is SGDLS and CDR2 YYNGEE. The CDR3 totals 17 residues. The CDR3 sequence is CASSVGSGGSPVETQYF. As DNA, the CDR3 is TGTGCCAGCAGCGTAGGAAGCGGGGGATCCCCAGTGGAGACCCAGTACTTC.

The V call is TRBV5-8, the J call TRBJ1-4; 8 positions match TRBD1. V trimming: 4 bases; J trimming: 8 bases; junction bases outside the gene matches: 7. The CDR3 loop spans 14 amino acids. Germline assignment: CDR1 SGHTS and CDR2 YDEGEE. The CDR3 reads CASSAGQEGEKLFF. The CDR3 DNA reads TGTGCCAGCAGCGCGGGACAGGAAGGCGAAAAACTGTTTTTT.

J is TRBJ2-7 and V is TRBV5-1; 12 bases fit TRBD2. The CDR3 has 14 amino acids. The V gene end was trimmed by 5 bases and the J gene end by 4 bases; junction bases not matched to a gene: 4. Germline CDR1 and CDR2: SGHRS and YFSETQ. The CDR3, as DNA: TGCGCCAGCAGTCCTAGCGGGGGGGAATACGAGCAGTACTTC. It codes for CASSPSGGEYEQYF.

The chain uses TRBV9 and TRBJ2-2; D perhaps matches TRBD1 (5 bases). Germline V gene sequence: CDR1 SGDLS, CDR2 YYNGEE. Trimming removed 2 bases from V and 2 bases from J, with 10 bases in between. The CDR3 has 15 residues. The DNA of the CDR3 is TGTGCCAGCAGCGTCGGCAGGACAAACACCGGGGAGCTGTTTTTT. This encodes CASSVGRTNTGELFF. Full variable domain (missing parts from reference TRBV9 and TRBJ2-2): DSGVTQTPKHLITATGQRVTLRCSPRSGDLSVYWYQQSLDQGLQFLIQYYNGEERAKGNILERFSAQQFPDLHSELNLSSLELGDSALYFCASSVGRTNTGELFFGEGSRLTVL.

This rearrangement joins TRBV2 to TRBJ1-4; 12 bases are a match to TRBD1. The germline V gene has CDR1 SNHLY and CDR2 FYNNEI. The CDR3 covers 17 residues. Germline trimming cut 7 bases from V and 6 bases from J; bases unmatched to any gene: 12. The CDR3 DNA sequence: TGTGCCAGCACCCTTCCGGGACAGGGGGCTGGGGATGAAAAACTGTTTTTT. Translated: CASTLPGQGAGDEKLFF.

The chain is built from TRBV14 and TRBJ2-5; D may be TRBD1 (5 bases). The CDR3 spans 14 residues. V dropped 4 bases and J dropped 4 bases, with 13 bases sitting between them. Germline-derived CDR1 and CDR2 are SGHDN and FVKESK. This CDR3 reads CASSPGLDGETQYF. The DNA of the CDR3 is TGTGCCAGCAGCCCAGGGTTGGATGGAGAGACCCAGTACTTC.